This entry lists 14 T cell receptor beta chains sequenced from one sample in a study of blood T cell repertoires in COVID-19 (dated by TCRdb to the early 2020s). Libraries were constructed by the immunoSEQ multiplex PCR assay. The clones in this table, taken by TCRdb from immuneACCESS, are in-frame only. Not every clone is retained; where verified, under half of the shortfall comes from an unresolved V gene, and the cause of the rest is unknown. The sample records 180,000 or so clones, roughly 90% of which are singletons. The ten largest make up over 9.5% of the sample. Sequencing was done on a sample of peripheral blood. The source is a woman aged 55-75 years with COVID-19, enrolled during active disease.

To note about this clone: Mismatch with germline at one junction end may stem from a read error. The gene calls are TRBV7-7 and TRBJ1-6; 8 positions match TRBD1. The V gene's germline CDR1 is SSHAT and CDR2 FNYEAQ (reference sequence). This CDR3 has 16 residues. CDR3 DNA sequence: TGTGCTAGCAGTTTGACAGGGGCGGCCTATAATTCACCCCTCCACTTT. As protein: CASSLTGAAYNSPLHF.

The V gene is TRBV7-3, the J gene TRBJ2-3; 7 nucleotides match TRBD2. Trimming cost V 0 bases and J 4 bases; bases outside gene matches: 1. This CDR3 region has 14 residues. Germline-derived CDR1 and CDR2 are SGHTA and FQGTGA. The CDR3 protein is CASSLTGGPDTQYF. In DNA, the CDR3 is TGTGCCAGCAGCTTAACGGGAGGGCCAGATACGCAGTATTTT.

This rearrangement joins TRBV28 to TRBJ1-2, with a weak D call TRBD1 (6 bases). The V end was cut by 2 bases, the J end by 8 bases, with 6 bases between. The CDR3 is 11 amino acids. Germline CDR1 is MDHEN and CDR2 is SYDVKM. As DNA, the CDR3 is TGTGCCAGCAGTTTAGGGGGCGGCTACACCTTC. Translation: CASSLGGGYTF.

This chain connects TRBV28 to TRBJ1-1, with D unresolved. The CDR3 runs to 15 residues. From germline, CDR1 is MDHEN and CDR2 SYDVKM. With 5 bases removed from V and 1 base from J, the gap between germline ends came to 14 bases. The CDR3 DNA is TGTGCCAGCAGTACTGCGGGAGGGAAGAACACTGAAGCTTTCTTT. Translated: CASSTAGGKNTEAFF.

DNA of the CDR3: TGTGCCAGCAGCCGGGGACTAGCCTACGAGCAGTACTTC. Its translation is CASSRGLAYEQYF. This sequence joins TRBV12-3 or TRBV12-4 and TRBJ2-7; 8 bases agree with TRBD2. The CDR3 is 13 amino acids. The junction had 3 bases not matched to a gene; V was cut back by 6 bases and J by 2 bases.

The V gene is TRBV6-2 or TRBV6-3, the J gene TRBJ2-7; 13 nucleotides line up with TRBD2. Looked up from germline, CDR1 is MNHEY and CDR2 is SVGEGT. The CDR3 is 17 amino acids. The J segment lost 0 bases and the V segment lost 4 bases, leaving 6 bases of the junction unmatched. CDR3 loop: CASSWLGTSGNSYEQYF. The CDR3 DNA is TGTGCCAGCAGTTGGCTTGGGACTAGCGGGAACTCCTACGAGCAGTACTTC.

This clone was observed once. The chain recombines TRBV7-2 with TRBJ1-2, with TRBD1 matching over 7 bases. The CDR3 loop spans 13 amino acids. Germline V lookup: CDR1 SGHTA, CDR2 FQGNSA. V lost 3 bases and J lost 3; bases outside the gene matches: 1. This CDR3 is CASSFTGDYGYTF. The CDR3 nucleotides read TGTGCCAGCAGCTTCACAGGGGACTATGGCTACACCTTC.

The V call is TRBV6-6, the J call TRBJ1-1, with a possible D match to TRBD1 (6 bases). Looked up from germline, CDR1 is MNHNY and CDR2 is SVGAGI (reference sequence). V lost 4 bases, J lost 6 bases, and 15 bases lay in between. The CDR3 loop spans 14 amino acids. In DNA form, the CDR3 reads TGTGCCAGCAGTTCCCCAGGGGATAGCGCTGAAGCTTTCTTT. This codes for CASSSPGDSAEAFF.

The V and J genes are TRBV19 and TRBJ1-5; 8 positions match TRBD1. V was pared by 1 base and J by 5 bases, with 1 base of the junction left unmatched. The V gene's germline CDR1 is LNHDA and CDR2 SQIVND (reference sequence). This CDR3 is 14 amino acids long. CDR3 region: CASSIATGDQPQHF. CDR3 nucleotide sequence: TGTGCCAGTAGTATAGCGACAGGGGATCAGCCCCAGCATTTT.

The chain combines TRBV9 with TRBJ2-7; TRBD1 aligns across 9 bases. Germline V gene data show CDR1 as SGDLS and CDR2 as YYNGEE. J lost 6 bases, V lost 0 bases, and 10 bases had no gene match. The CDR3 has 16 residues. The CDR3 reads CASSVGVGTGIAEQYF. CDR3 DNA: TGTGCCAGCAGCGTAGGGGTAGGGACAGGGATTGCCGAGCAGTACTTC.

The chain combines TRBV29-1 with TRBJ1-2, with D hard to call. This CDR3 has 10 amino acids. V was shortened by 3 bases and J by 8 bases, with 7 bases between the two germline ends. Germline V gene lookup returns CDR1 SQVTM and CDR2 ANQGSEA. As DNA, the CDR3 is TGCAGCGTTGACGCGGCCGGCTACACCTTC. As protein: CSVDAAGYTF. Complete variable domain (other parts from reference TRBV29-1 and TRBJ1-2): SAVISQKPSRDICQRGTSLTIQCQVDSQVTMMFWYRQQPGQSLTLIATANQGSEATYESGFVIDKFPISRPNLTFSTLTVSNMSPEDSSIYLCSVDAAGYTFGSGTRLTVV.

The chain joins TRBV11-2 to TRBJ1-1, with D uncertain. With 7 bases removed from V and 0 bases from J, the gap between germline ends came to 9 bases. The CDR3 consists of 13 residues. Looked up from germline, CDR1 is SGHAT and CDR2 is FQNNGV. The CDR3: CASITVMNTEAFF. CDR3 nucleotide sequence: TGTGCCAGCATCACAGTCATGAACACTGAAGCTTTCTTT.

The CDR3 sequence is CASSYRDEQYF. In DNA, the CDR3 is TGTGCCAGCAGTTACAGGGACGAGCAGTACTTC. This chain links TRBV27 with TRBJ2-7, with D possibly being TRBD1 (6 bases). V lost 4 bases and J 5 bases, leaving 6 bases between the germline ends. Germline V gives CDR1 MNHEY, CDR2 SMNVEV (reference sequence). The CDR3 covers 11 residues.

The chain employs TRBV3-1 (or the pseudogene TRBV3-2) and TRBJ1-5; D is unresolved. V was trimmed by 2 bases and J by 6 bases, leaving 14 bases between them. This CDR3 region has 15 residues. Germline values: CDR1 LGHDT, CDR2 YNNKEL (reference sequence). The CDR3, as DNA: TGTGCCAGCAGCCAACAAGGAGGGTTAAGTCAGCCCCAGCATTTT. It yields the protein CASSQQGGLSQPQHF.